This T cell receptor (beta chain) was sequenced for a study of blood T cell repertoires in COVID-19. Study as a whole: COVID-19 samples, acute and convalescent, were from the United States, Italy and Spain. Nucleic acid was either cDNA or gDNA, and it came from T cells, B-cell-depleted T cells, or PBMCs.

Everyone who took part was roughly 18 to 89 years old, and they came from 20 to 25 US areas. This clone was recorded at least ten times. V lost 6 bases and J lost 4, with 18 bases in between. The germline V gene encodes CDR1 SGHVS and CDR2 FNYEAQ. The CDR3 extends over 15 amino acids. Authors' data handling: For nucleated cells, counts were estimated from reference gene primer amplification. Libraries were prepared by immunoSEQ multiplex PCR; TCRdb keeps only in-frame clonotypes and omits some of them. V and J calls plus clone size are reproduced from that table; the DNA served to infer D and trimming. Found here are almost 400,000 clones, around nine tenths of them singletons; the top ten hold over 0.9%.

The sample consisted of PBMCs or T cells enriched from blood (not recorded which). The chain employs TRBV7-6 and TRBJ2-5, with D possibly TRBD2 on 7 matching bases. This clonotype originated in a woman aged 30 to 39 with acute COVID-19. The CDR3 protein is CASSKSAGAGETQYF. The CDR3 coding sequence is TGTGCCAGCAGTAAATCGGCGGGGGCCGGAGAGACCCAGTACTTC.